The 3 T cell receptor beta chains below all came from one sample that was sequenced in a study of blood T cell repertoires in COVID-19. Sequencing used immunoSEQ multiplex PCR; TCRdb keeps in-frame clones, though not all of them. The sample holds some 250,000 clones, around 86% seen once. Sequenced material: peripheral blood. The receptors shown here come from a woman aged 55-69 years with active or convalescent COVID-19.

The chain carries TRBV6-5 and TRBJ2-3, with 7 bases fitting TRBD1. Germline V CDR1 and CDR2: MNHEY, SVGAGI. Unmatched junction bases numbered 6, after V lost 7 bases and J lost 2 bases. This CDR3 has 14 amino acids. The CDR3 sequence: CASTLQGSTDTQYF. As DNA, the CDR3 is TGTGCCAGCACCCTACAGGGGTCCACAGATACGCAGTATTTT.

V is TRBV9 and J is TRBJ1-5; weak D call: TRBD1 (6 bases). With 3 bases removed from V and 1 base from J, the gap between germline ends came to 11 bases. The germline V gene has CDR1 SGDLS and CDR2 YYNGEE. CDR3 length: 15 residues. The CDR3: CASSARGESNQPQHF. DNA of the CDR3: TGTGCCAGCAGCGCCAGGGGAGAAAGCAATCAGCCCCAGCATTTT.

The J gene is TRBJ1-1, the V gene TRBV6-5; D gene uncertain. The germline V gene has CDR1 MNHEY and CDR2 SVGAGI. Trimming removed 7 bases from V and 1 base from J, with 16 bases in between. The CDR3 is 15 residues long. The CDR3 DNA reads as TGTGCCAGCACCTTATCCGAGAGGAGGAACACTGAAGCTTTCTTT. Encoded protein: CASTLSERRNTEAFF.